The following is a T cell receptor (beta chain) sequence with its context. V was pared by 3 bases and J by 8 bases, with 10 bases of the junction left unmatched. CDR3 size: 15 residues. CDR1 SGHTA and CDR2 FQGNSA come from the germline V gene. Original data processing: Scientists estimated how many nucleated cells there were by amplifying reference gene primers. Profiling relied on immunoSEQ multiplex PCR, and the TCRdb table lists in-frame clones only, not all of them. Clone size and V and J calls were adopted from that table, with D and trimming inferred from the DNA. The sample shows 220,000 or so clones, less than 90% of them seen only once. The record originates from a study of blood T cell repertoires in COVID-19. Overall study: Both acute and convalescent COVID-19 samples were obtained from the United States, Italy and Spain.

Sequencing was done on a sample of PBMCs or T cells enriched from blood (not recorded which). This chain joins TRBV7-2 and TRBJ1-2; 9 nucleotides align to TRBD1. The clonotype originates from a woman in her forties who had recovered from COVID-19. CDR3 loop: CASSFSGGTGPGYTF. The CDR3 region has the DNA TGTGCCAGCAGCTTCTCCGGGGGGACAGGGCCCGGCTACACCTTC.